Sequencing of this T cell receptor beta chain was carried out in a study of T cell repertoires in aging, cancer and after chemotherapy (dated by TCRdb to between 2019 and 2020). Study-level background: Donors were distributed across six age groups ranging from 30 or younger to 70 or older, with at least three individuals included per group. To examine immunoaging and T cell reconstitution after chemotherapy, the study profiled TCR beta repertoires in peripheral blood from healthy donors and cancer patients. In the solid tumor group, the paired samples taken before and after chemotherapy came from brain tumor (glioblastoma) patients given temozolomide-based therapy. In total, the full dataset held 8.9 million or so TCR reads. Alongside around 98 healthy donors serving as a reference group, the cohort included some 220 cancer patients, of whom about 94 had hematological cancers and 120 to 130 had solid cancers. Overall study outcomes, separate from this receptor: In healthy donors, the decline in TCR diversity with age was mainly due to loss of richness, whereas in cancer patients loss of evenness also played a role. Significantly lower blood TCR diversity and higher clonality were observed in untreated patients with hematological or solid cancers than in age-matched healthy donors. According to the authors, the repertoire data do not allow conclusions to be drawn about immunological memory after chemotherapy. An increase in median generation probability over the chemotherapy interval was observed in both cancer cohorts, suggesting that the repertoire was reconstituted through rebound thymic output.

Genomic DNA extracted from peripheral blood, rather than sorted cells or RNA, was used as the source for amplification of TCR beta rearrangements. Rearranged TRB sequences spanning V, D and J segments were amplified in a multiplex touch-down PCR with a mixed TRB-A/B primer pool. Illumina adapters and sample indices were attached to the amplicons in two consecutive PCR reactions using Phusion HS II polymerase. After gel purification with the NucleoSpin Gel and PCR Clean-up kit, the amplicons were checked using Qubit and an Agilent 2100 Bioanalyzer. Sequencing of libraries was carried out on an Illumina MiSeq in 600-cycle, single-indexed, paired-end runs. Under the source paper's analysis protocol: Processing of the TRB sequences was carried out with MiXCR versions 2.12 and 3.0.5. Each unique CDR3 nucleotide sequence was treated as one clone, and only productive sequences with two or more reads were kept. The repertoire metrics were Shannon diversity, evenness, clonality (calculated as one minus evenness), and diversity profiles parameterized by alpha from 0 to 5. The IGoR algorithm was used to calculate generation probabilities of clones in the paired pre- and post-chemotherapy samples. The public reads were reprocessed in TCRdb via fastp at Q25 and MiXCR, keeping in-frame beta chains. CDR3 protein duplicates are merged, each entry listing the most common genes and DNA. TCRdb, not the authors, supplied the V and J calls. The sample table records around 2,500 distinct CDR3 sequences; around 36% of these occur just once. More than 25% of the sample is held by the ten biggest clonotypes.

This clonotype was detected a few times. The target of this receptor is not known. No qualities accompany the bases; no much larger clone lies one base away. The germline V end is reduced by 6 bases and the J end by 2 bases; junction bases left unmatched: 4. CDR3 length: 14 amino acids, cysteine to phenylalanine. The sequence is cut down to CDR3 DNA, 42 bases in frame from base 1. The germline V gene (reference sequence) specifies DFQATT as CDR1 and SNEGSKA as CDR2. Sample: blood. In this chain, TRBV20-1 is recombined with TRBJ2-7, with 13 central nucleotides matching TRBD2. This clonotype originated in a human donor with a solid tumor. The DNA is TGCAGTGCGGAACTAGCGGGGGGGGCCTACGAGCAGTACTTC. It encodes CSAELAGGAYEQYF.